Presented here are 22 T cell receptor beta chains from one specimen sequenced in a study of CXCR3-negative and CXCR3-positive naive CD8 T cells. Through 5' RACE with UMI labels, the TRB cDNA libraries were prepared. TCRdb reworked the 5' RACE reads into one entry per CDR3 protein, no DNA. The sample includes fewer than 80,000 distinct CDR3 sequences. The sequenced sample was naive CXCR3- CD8+ T cells from blood. As to subset: CD45RO-CCR7+CD27+CD95- naive CD8+ T cells lacking CXCR3 (TNR3-). These receptors all come from a human donor in good health. Some clones in this sample may be carry-over from other donors' samples.

V usage is TRBV5-1 and J usage is TRBJ2-7. Germline V gene data show CDR1 as SGHRS and CDR2 as YFSETQ. The CDR3 loop spans 12 amino acids. The CDR3 protein is CASSLEGWSQYF.

This chain uses TRBV29-1 with TRBJ2-5; TCRdb outputs TRBD1, but without DNA this stays unchecked. The CDR3 covers 15 residues. The germline CDR1 and CDR2 sequences are SQVTM and ANQGSEA. This chain's CDR3 is CSVEEWDRGYGTQYF.

V gene TRBV7-8 combines with J gene TRBJ1-5. The CDR3 runs to 16 residues. Germline lookup yields CDR1 SGHVS and CDR2 FQNEAQ. The CDR3 loop is CASSLSGGLPDQPQHF.

The chain couples TRBV7-2 to TRBJ2-5; lacking DNA, the TRBD1 call made by TCRdb goes unchecked. Germline assignment: CDR1 SGHTA and CDR2 FQGNSA. CDR3 length equals 18 residues. CDR3 region: CASSLDEETSPLQETQYF. Full variable domain (outside the CDR3, taken from reference TRBV7-2 and TRBJ2-5): GAGVSQSPSNKVTEKGKDVELRCDPISGHTALYWYRQSLGQGLEFLIYFQGNSAPDKSGLPSDRFSAERTGGSVSTLTIQRTQQEDSAVYLCASSLDEETSPLQETQYFGPGTRLLVL.

This sequence joins TRBV15 and TRBJ1-5; checking the TCRdb D call of TRBD1 is not possible without DNA. CDR3 length: 16 residues. CDR1 is LNHNV and CDR2 is YYDKDF in the germline V gene (reference sequence). CDR3 loop: CATSTDRDRRNQPQHF.

This chain connects TRBV28 to TRBJ2-3; TCRdb gives TRBD1 as the D gene, but with no DNA this cannot be confirmed. CDR3 size: 17 residues. Germline V lookup: CDR1 MDHEN, CDR2 SYDVKM. CDR3 region: CASTPVVLVLTSDTQYF.

The chain has TRBV7-9 and TRBJ1-4; TCRdb names TRBD1, which stays unverified in the absence of DNA. In germline, CDR1 is SEHNR, CDR2 FQNEAQ (reference sequence). The CDR3 has 17 amino acids. The CDR3 loop reads CASSQSPGQGTNEKLFF.

This sequence joins TRBV29-1 and TRBJ2-7; TCRdb returns TRBD1, unconfirmable since there is no DNA. The CDR3 is 16 amino acids. CDR1 is SQVTM, CDR2 ANQGSEA, per germline. The CDR3: CSVEGQGNSKPYEQYF.

The rearrangement joins TRBV29-1 to TRBJ1-2; the TCRdb D gene call, TRBD1, has no DNA to confirm it. Looked up from germline, CDR1 is SQVTM and CDR2 is ANQGSEA. The CDR3 is 11 amino acids. CDR3 loop: CSVDRVGGYTF.

This chain connects TRBV4-3 to TRBJ2-7; there is no DNA to check the TCRdb D call of TRBD1. This CDR3 comprises 15 residues. Germline V gene data show CDR1 as LGHNA and CDR2 as YSLEER. CDR3 protein: CASSQDHSGAYEQYF.

CDR3 protein: CASSARQGSYNEQFF. The chain joins TRBV7-9 to TRBJ2-1; TCRdb's assignment of TRBD1 cannot be checked, as there is no DNA. Germline CDR1 and CDR2: SEHNR and FQNEAQ (reference sequence). This CDR3 has 15 amino acids.

CDR3 region: CASSRRGNTGELFF. The V gene is TRBV11-2, the J gene TRBJ2-2. The germline V gene encodes CDR1 SGHAT and CDR2 FQNNGV. This CDR3 spans 14 amino acids.

The chain joins TRBV28 to TRBJ1-5; with no DNA, the TCRdb D assignment of TRBD1 cannot be verified. CDR3 length: 15 residues. Germline V lookup: CDR1 MDHEN, CDR2 SYDVKM. The chain's CDR3 is CASSLTGALNQPQHF.

The chain has TRBV28 and TRBJ1-5. Germline CDR1 MDHEN, CDR2 SYDVKM. The CDR3 runs to 16 residues. CDR3 amino acids: CASRGIDRDSNQPQHF.

The V gene is TRBV7-9, the J gene TRBJ2-1; the D gene TCRdb calls, TRBD1, cannot be checked with no DNA. CDR3 length: 14 residues. From germline, CDR1 is SEHNR and CDR2 FQNEAQ (reference sequence). CDR3 protein: CASNRQGAHNEQFF.

The rearrangement joins TRBV9 to TRBJ1-1; the D gene TCRdb calls, TRBD1, cannot be checked with no DNA. Germline V gives CDR1 SGDLS, CDR2 YYNGEE. The CDR3 length is 15 residues. CDR3: CASSVVQGQNTEAFF.

This chain joins TRBV7-9 and TRBJ1-4. This CDR3 has 13 residues. CDR1 and CDR2 from the germline V gene are SEHNR and FQNEAQ (reference sequence). CDR3 sequence reads: CASSWGEEEKLFF. The full variable domain, with the rest looked up from reference TRBV7-9 and TRBJ1-4, is DTGVSQNPRHKITKRGQNVTFRCDPISEHNRLYWYRQTLGQGPEFLTYFQNEAQLEKSRLLSDRFSAERPKGSFSTLEIQRTEQGDSAMYLCASSWGEEEKLFFGSGTQLSVL.

This rearrangement joins TRBV19 to TRBJ1-1. In germline, CDR1 is LNHDA, CDR2 SQIVND (reference sequence). This CDR3 is built from 14 residues. Here the CDR3 reads CASSTGGGNTEAFF.

The chain employs TRBV7-8 and TRBJ2-1. CDR3 length: 15 amino acids. Germline CDR1 reads SGHVS; CDR2 reads FQNEAQ. The chain's CDR3 is CASSLESSSYNEQFF.

The chain combines TRBV29-1 with TRBJ2-5; with no DNA, the TCRdb D assignment of TRBD1 cannot be verified. From germline, CDR1 is SQVTM and CDR2 ANQGSEA. This CDR3 spans 15 amino acids. The CDR3 sequence is CSVDGPGTYQETQYF.

J is TRBJ2-1 and V is TRBV4-2; the D call from TCRdb, TRBD1, cannot be confirmed without DNA. CDR1 is LGHNA and CDR2 is YNFKEQ in the germline V gene. CDR3 size: 16 residues. The CDR3 sequence is CASSLNPGTLYNEQFF.

The J gene is TRBJ2-1, the V gene TRBV5-1. The length of the CDR3 is 12 residues. CDR1 and CDR2 from the germline V gene are SGHRS and YFSETQ. CDR3 amino acids: CASSLGEGEQFF.